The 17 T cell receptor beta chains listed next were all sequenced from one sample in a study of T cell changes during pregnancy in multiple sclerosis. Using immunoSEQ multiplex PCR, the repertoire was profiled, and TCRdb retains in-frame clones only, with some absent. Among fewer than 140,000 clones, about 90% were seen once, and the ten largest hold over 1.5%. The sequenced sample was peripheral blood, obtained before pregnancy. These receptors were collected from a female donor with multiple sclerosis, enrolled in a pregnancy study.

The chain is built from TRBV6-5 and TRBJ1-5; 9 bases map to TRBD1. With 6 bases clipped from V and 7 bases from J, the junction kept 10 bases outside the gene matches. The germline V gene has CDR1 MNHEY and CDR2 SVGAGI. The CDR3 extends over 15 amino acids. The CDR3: CASRKTGGSLQPQHF. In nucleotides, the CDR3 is TGTGCCAGCAGGAAAACAGGGGGCTCGTTACAGCCCCAGCATTTT.

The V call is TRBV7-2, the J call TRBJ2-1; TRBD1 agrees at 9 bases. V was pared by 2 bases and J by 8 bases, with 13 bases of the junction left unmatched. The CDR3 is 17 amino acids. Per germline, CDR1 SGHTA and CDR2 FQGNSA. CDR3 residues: CASSLISWGQGGDEQFF. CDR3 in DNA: TGTGCCAGCAGCTTAATTAGCTGGGGACAGGGAGGCGATGAGCAGTTCTTC.

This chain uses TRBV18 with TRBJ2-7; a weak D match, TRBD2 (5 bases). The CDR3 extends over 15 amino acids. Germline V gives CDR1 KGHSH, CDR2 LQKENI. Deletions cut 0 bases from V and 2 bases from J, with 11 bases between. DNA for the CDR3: TGTGCCAGCTCACCACCGGACTTGCCTACCTACGAGCAGTACTTC. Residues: CASSPPDLPTYEQYF. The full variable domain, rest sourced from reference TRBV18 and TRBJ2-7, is NAGVMQNPRHLVRRRGQEARLRCSPMKGHSHVYWYRQLPEEGLKFMVYLQKENIIDESGMPKERFSAEFPKEGPSILRIQQVVRGDSAAYFCASSPPDLPTYEQYFGPGTRLTVT.

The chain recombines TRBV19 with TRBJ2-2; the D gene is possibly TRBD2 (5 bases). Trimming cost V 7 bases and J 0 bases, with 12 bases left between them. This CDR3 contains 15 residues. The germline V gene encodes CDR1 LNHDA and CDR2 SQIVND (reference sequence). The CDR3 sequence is CASNTGVANTGELFF. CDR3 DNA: TGTGCCAGTAATACCGGGGTCGCGAACACCGGGGAGCTGTTTTTT.

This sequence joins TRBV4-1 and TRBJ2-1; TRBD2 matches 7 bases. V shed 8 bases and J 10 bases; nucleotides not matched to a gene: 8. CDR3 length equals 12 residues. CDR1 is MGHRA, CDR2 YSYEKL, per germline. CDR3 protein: CASLSLAQEQFF. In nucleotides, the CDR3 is TGCGCCAGCTTATCACTAGCGCAGGAGCAGTTCTTC.

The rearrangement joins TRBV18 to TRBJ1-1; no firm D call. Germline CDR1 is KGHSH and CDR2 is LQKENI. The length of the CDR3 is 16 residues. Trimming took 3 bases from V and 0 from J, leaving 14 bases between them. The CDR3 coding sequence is TGTGCCAGCTCACCGAGAGGTCGAGGTATGAACACTGAAGCTTTCTTT. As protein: CASSPRGRGMNTEAFF. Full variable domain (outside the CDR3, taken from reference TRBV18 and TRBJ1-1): NAGVMQNPRHLVRRRGQEARLRCSPMKGHSHVYWYRQLPEEGLKFMVYLQKENIIDESGMPKERFSAEFPKEGPSILRIQQVVRGDSAAYFCASSPRGRGMNTEAFFGQGTRLTVV.

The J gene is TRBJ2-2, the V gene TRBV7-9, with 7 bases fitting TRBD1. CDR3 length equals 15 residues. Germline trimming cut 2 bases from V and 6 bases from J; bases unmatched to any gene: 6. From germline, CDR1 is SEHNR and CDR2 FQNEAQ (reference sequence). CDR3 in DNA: TGTGCCAGCAGCTTAACGACAGGGATGGCCGGGGAGCTGTTTTTT. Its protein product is CASSLTTGMAGELFF. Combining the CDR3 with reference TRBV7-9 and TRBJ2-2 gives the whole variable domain DTGVSQNPRHKITKRGQNVTFRCDPISEHNRLYWYRQTLGQGPEFLTYFQNEAQLEKSRLLSDRFSAERPKGSFSTLEIQRTEQGDSAMYLCASSLTTGMAGELFFGEGSRLTVL.

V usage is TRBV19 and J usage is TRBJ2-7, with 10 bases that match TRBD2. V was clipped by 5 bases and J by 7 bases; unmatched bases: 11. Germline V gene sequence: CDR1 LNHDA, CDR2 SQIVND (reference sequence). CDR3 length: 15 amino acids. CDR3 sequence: CASSALAGVRLEQYF. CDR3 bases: TGTGCCAGTAGTGCTCTAGCGGGAGTTCGTCTTGAGCAGTACTTC.

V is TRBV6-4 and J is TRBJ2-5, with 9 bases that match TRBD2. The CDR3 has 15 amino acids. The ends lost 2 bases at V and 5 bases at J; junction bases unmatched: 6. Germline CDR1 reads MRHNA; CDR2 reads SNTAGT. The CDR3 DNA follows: TGTGCCAGCAGTGACCCGGGACTAGCTTGTGAGACCCAGTACTTC. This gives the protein CASSDPGLACETQYF.

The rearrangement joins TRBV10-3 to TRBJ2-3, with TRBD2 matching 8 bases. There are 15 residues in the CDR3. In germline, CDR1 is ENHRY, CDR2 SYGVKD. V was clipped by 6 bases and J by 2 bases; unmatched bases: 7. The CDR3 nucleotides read TGTGCCATCAGGGGCAGCGGGAGCGACACAGATACGCAGTATTTT. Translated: CAIRGSGSDTDTQYF.

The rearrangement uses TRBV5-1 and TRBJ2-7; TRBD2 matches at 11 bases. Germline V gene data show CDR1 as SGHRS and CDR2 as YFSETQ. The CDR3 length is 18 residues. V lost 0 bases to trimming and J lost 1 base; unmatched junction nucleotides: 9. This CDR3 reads CASSLALASGGRSYEQYF. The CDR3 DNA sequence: TGCGCCAGCAGCTTGGCCTTGGCTAGCGGGGGGAGATCCTACGAGCAGTACTTC. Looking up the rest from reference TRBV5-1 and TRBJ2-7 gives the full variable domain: KAGVTQTPRYLIKTRGQQVTLSCSPISGHRSVSWYQQTPGQGLQFLFEYFSETQRNKGNFPGRFSGRQFSNSRSEMNVSTLELGDSALYLCASSLALASGGRSYEQYFGPGTRLTVT.

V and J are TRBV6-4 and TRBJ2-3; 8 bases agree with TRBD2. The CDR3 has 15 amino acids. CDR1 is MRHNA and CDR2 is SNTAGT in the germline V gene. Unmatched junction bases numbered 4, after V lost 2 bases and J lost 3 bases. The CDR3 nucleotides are TGTGCCAGCAGTGACACTAGCGGAGGGACAGATACGCAGTATTTT. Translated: CASSDTSGGTDTQYF.

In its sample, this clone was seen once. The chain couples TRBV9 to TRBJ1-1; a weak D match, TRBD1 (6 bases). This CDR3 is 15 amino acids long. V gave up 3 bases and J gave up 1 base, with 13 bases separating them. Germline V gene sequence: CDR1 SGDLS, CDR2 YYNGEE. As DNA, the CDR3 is TGTGCCAGCAGCGAGAAGGGACACCGGAACACTGAAGCTTTCTTT. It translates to CASSEKGHRNTEAFF.

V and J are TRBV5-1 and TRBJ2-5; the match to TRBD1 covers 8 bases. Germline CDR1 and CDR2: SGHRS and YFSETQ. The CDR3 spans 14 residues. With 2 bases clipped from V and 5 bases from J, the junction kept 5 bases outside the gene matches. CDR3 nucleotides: TGCGCCAGCAGCTTTGGACAGGGCGTCGAGACCCAGTACTTC. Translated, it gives CASSFGQGVETQYF.

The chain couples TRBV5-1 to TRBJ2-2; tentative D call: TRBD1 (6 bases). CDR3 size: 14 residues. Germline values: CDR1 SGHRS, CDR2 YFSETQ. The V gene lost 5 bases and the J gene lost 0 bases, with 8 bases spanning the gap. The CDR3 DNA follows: TGCGCCAGCAGGGACAGCGCGAACACCGGGGAGCTGTTTTTT. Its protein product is CASRDSANTGELFF. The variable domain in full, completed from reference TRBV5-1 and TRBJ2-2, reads KAGVTQTPRYLIKTRGQQVTLSCSPISGHRSVSWYQQTPGQGLQFLFEYFSETQRNKGNFPGRFSGRQFSNSRSEMNVSTLELGDSALYLCASRDSANTGELFFGEGSRLTVL.

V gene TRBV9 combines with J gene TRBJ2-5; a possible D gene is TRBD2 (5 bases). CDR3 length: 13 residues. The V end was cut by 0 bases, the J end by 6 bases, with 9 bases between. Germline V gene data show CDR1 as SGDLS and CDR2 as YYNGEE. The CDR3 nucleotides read TGTGCCAGCAGCGTAGCCGGGGATCAGACCCAGTACTTC. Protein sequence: CASSVAGDQTQYF.

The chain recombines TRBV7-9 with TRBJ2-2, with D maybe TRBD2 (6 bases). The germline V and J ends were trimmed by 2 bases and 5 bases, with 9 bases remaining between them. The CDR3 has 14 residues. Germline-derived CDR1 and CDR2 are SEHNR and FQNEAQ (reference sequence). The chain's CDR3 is CASSLLAGTGELFF. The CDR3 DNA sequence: TGTGCCAGCAGCTTATTGGCGGGGACCGGGGAGCTGTTTTTT.